Detailed here is one TCR beta chain. The target antigen is unknown. No cell fractionation was done, so the repertoire covers all unsorted peripheral blood T cells. This entry belongs to a study of HIV-infected patients and healthy controls. Study results and limitations: Compared with untreated HIV+ repertoires, healthy controls showed roughly threefold more distinct CDR3s and higher Shannon diversity. CMV-associated CDR3s mostly grew nonsignificantly during therapy, while HIV-associated CDR3s declined significantly.

Alpha and beta constant-region primers primed reverse transcription of 500 to 550 ng RNA. Alpha and beta chain libraries were made separately by chain-specific third strand synthesis with multiplexing indices. TCRdb itself ran the 5' RACE reads through MiXCR, one entry per CDR3 protein. The top ten clones hold approximately 6% of a sample with roughly 9,800 distinct CDR3 sequences, 8% of them seen once. The germline V gene encodes CDR1 ENHRY and CDR2 SYGVKD. V shed 6 bases, J shed 3 bases, and the junction held 4 bases outside the gene matches. This CDR3 is built from 15 residues. The chain is built from TRBV10-3 and TRBJ2-1; 11 bases map to TRBD1. The source of this sequence is an adult in good health. Sequencing input: blood. Written as DNA, the CDR3 is TGTGCCATCAGGGGGACAGGGGGTGTCTACAATGAGCAGTTCTTC. Protein sequence: CAIRGTGGVYNEQFF.